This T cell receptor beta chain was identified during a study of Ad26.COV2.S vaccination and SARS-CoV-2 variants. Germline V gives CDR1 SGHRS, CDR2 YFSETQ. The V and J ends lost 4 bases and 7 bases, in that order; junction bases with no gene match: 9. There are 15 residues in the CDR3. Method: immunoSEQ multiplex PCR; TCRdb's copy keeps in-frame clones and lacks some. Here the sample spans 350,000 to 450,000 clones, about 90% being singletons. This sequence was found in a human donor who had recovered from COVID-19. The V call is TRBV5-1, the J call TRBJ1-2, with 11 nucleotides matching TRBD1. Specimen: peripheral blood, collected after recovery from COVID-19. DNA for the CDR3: TGCGCCAGCAGCCCGGGGGGACAGGGGGTTCGTGGCTACACCTTC. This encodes CASSPGGQGVRGYTF.